This passage covers 23 T cell receptor beta chains from one sample sequenced in a study of T cells in Graves' hyperthyroidism and ophthalmopathy. The investigators amplified TCR beta CDR3 regions from RNA transcripts. When the TCR CDR3 underwent first-round RT-PCR, the HTBI primer set was used. One entry per CDR3 protein, called by TCRdb with MiXCR from the multiplex PCR reads. Among 450,000 to 650,000 distinct CDR3 sequences listed, more than 13% were seen once. The source material was blood. These receptors were collected from a woman younger than 30 with Graves' ophthalmopathy.

The table lists this clonotype with a few counts. This chain links TRBV6-5 with TRBJ1-3, with no clear D. In germline, CDR1 is MNHEY, CDR2 SVGAGI. CDR3 length: 14 residues. Trimming stripped 4 bases from V and 1 base from J, with 8 bases between. CDR3 amino acids: CASSLAGSGNTIYF. CDR3 sequence (DNA): TGTGCCAGCAGTTTAGCGGGATCTGGAAACACCATATATTTT.

This clonotype was seen a few times. A single base separates this from a much larger clone, so it may be a read error. CDR3 loop: CASSLATPIRGEEAQYF. The CDR3 DNA reads as TGTGCCAGCAGTTTAGCCACTCCAATCAGGGGGGAAGAGGCCCAGTACTTC. This chain uses TRBV12-3 or TRBV12-4 with TRBJ2-5, with D possibly matching TRBD1 (7 bases). This CDR3 region has 17 residues.

This clonotype turned up a few times. Here the CDR3 reads CASGVAGNTIYF. CDR3 bases: TGTGCCAGCGGGGTGGCTGGAAACACCATATATTTT. V and J are TRBV6-1 and TRBJ1-3; D ambiguous. The length of the CDR3 is 12 residues. V shed 8 bases and J shed 2 bases, with 7 bases lying between them. The germline gives CDR1 MNHNS, CDR2 SASEGT.

As for this clonotype: The conserved closing phenylalanine or tryptophan is absent in this CDR3, likely reflecting a read error. The chain employs TRBV7-9 and TRBJ2-7; D is possibly TRBD1 or TRBD2 (5 bases each). V was cut by 3 bases and J by 7 bases, with 13 bases left in between. Germline CDR1 and CDR2: SEHNR and FQNEAQ (reference sequence). The CDR3 is 13 amino acids. For the CDR3, the DNA is TGTGCCAGCAGCTTGGGACGGTCAGGAGAGCAGTACTCC. This gives the protein CASSLGRSGEQYS.

This clonotype was counted at least ten times. The V gene is TRBV6-1, the J gene TRBJ2-1, with D tentatively TRBD2 (5 bases). The CDR3 consists of 15 residues. Trimming shortened V by 7 bases and J by 9 bases, and 22 bases separated the two germline ends. CDR1 is MNHNS and CDR2 is SASEGT in the germline V gene. In DNA, the CDR3 is TGTGCCAGCACGATAGAAGCGGTTTCTATGGGTGAGCAGTTCTTC. Encoded protein: CASTIEAVSMGEQFF.

This clonotype was seen a handful of times. This sequence may be a read error, since a much larger clone differs from it by one base. The rearrangement uses TRBV28 and TRBJ1-5; D possibly corresponds to TRBD1 (5 bases). V dropped 6 bases and J dropped 2 bases, with 17 bases sitting between them. CDR3 length equals 16 residues. Germline lookup yields CDR1 MDHEN and CDR2 SYDVKM. CDR3 in amino acids: CASSRRSLRGNQPQHF. The DNA of the CDR3 is TGTGCCAGCAGCCGAAGGTCTCTCAGGGGCAATCAGCCCCAGCATTTT.

This clonotype showed up just a few times. CDR3 sequence: CSVGADRPYNEQFF. CDR3 DNA: TGCAGCGTTGGGGCCGACAGACCGTACAATGAGCAGTTCTTC. The chain uses TRBV29-1 and TRBJ2-1; weak D call: TRBD1 (5 bases). Deletions cut 4 bases from V and 4 bases from J, with 14 bases between. Germline lookup yields CDR1 SQVTM and CDR2 ANQGSEA. The CDR3 is 14 amino acids.

In its sample, this clonotype was seen a few times. This chain uses TRBV9 with TRBJ2-3, with TRBD2 matching over 13 bases. V lost 3 bases and J lost 2; bases outside the gene matches: 9. Per the germline V gene, CDR1 is SGDLS and CDR2 is YYNGEE. This CDR3 comprises 18 residues. CDR3 bases: TGTGCCAGCAGCGGAATAAAGGGACTAGCGGGACTCACAGATACGCAGTATTTT. Its translation is CASSGIKGLAGLTDTQYF.

Ten or more counts support this clonotype. The gene calls are TRBV20-1 and TRBJ2-1; D might be TRBD1 or TRBD2, each matching 5 bases. V lost 2 bases to trimming and J lost 3 bases, with 14 bases between them. CDR1 is DFQATT and CDR2 is SNEGSKA in the germline V gene (reference sequence). The CDR3 has 15 amino acids. The CDR3 here is CSARITGPDYNEQFF. The CDR3 DNA reads TGCAGTGCTAGAATAACGGGACCAGACTACAATGAGCAGTTCTTC.

This clonotype was counted many times. The V gene is TRBV5-1, the J gene TRBJ2-7; D uncertain. CDR3 length: 13 amino acids. Germline V gene sequence: CDR1 SGHRS, CDR2 YFSETQ. V dropped 5 bases and J dropped 6 bases, with 15 bases sitting between them. In DNA, the CDR3 is TGCGCCAGCAGACCGGACCCAAGGGCCGAGCAGTACTTC. Protein sequence: CASRPDPRAEQYF.

V is TRBV7-2 and J is TRBJ1-1; no reliable D call. V shed 2 bases and J shed 8 bases, with 6 bases lying between them. Germline-derived CDR1 and CDR2 are SGHTA and FQGNSA. The length of the CDR3 is 11 residues. The CDR3 spells CASSLISEAFF. CDR3 DNA sequence: TGTGCCAGCAGCTTAATCTCCGAAGCTTTCTTT.

The chain combines TRBV4-2 with TRBJ1-5; tentatively, D is TRBD1 (5 bases). The V gene's germline CDR1 is LGHNA and CDR2 YNFKEQ. The CDR3 covers 15 residues. V shed 5 bases and J shed 7 bases, with 18 bases lying between them. The CDR3 DNA sequence: TGTGCCAGCAGCTCCCTGGACGGGGGTCGGCAGCCCCAGCATTTT. Its translation is CASSSLDGGRQPQHF.

This clonotype was counted at least ten times. This chain uses TRBV7-9 with TRBJ2-5, with a weak D call TRBD2 (6 bases). Germline CDR1 is SEHNR and CDR2 is FQNEAQ (reference sequence). V was shortened by 0 bases and J by 7 bases, with 12 bases between the two germline ends. The CDR3 is 14 residues long. CDR3 bases: TGTGCCAGCAGCTTAGCGGCTAGCGATGGGACCCAGTACTTC. Translated: CASSLAASDGTQYF.

This clonotype was seen a few times. This chain uses TRBV7-2 with TRBJ1-5; weak D call: TRBD1 (6 bases). Trimming cost V 5 bases and J 4 bases, with 24 bases left between them. Per the germline V gene, CDR1 is SGHTA and CDR2 is FQGNSA. This CDR3 is built from 18 residues. In DNA, the CDR3 is TGTGCCAGCAGCAACCGGGAACCAGGGGAAGGCATGAATCAGCCCCAGCATTTT. It codes for CASSNREPGEGMNQPQHF.

The V gene is TRBV20-1, the J gene TRBJ2-7, with 12 positions matching TRBD2. Germline assignment: CDR1 DFQATT and CDR2 SNEGSKA (reference sequence). After removal of 6 bases from V and 3 bases from J, the junction contained 9 bases not matched to a gene. The CDR3 covers 15 residues. The CDR3 coding sequence is TGCAGTGCACTTCAGACTAGCGGGAGTTTCTACGAGCAGTACTTC. The encoded protein is CSALQTSGSFYEQYF.

This clonotype was recorded many times. The CDR3 is CASSLRDYPYQGYTF. CDR3 nucleotides: TGTGCCAGCAGCCTCCGGGACTATCCTTATCAGGGCTACACCTTC. The chain links TRBV9 to TRBJ1-2, with D tentatively TRBD1 (5 bases). With 4 bases removed from V and 8 bases from J, the gap between germline ends came to 21 bases. The CDR3 has 15 amino acids. Per germline, CDR1 SGDLS and CDR2 YYNGEE.

This chain uses TRBV29-1 with TRBJ2-4, with D possibly matching TRBD1 (5 bases). CDR1 is SQVTM and CDR2 is ANQGSEA in the germline V gene. This CDR3 region has 14 residues. Between the trimmed V and J ends, which lost 2 bases and 5 bases, there was a span of 13 bases. The CDR3: CSVESGRAQNIQYF. The CDR3 DNA reads TGCAGCGTTGAATCGGGCAGGGCCCAAAACATTCAGTACTTC.

This clonotype was seen ten or more times. The chain couples TRBV12-3 or TRBV12-4 to TRBJ2-1; 9 positions agree with TRBD2. CDR3 length: 15 amino acids. V lost 2 bases, J lost 9 bases, and 8 bases stayed unmatched. DNA of the CDR3: TGTGCCAGCAGTTTACTAAGGCGGGAGGGCCCTGAGCAGTTCTTC. Amino acids: CASSLLRREGPEQFF.

This clonotype was seen repeatedly, ten times or more. The J gene is TRBJ1-2, the V gene TRBV28, with a possible D match to TRBD1 (5 bases). With 2 bases removed from V and 3 bases from J, the gap between germline ends came to 10 bases. This CDR3 comprises 14 residues. Germline V gene data show CDR1 as MDHEN and CDR2 as SYDVKM. CDR3 DNA sequence: TGTGCCAGCAGTTTACCTCCAGGGCACTATGGCTACACCTTC. It encodes CASSLPPGHYGYTF.

The table lists this clonotype with many counts. The J gene is TRBJ2-1, the V gene TRBV29-1; no definite D call. The germline V and J ends were trimmed by 2 bases and 10 bases, with 21 bases remaining between them. From germline, CDR1 is SQVTM and CDR2 ANQGSEA. The CDR3 loop spans 15 amino acids. The CDR3 here is CSVERPGSLRNEQFF. The CDR3, as DNA: TGCAGCGTTGAAAGGCCTGGATCTCTCCGTAACGAGCAGTTCTTC.

A word on this clonotype: A much larger clone lies a single base off, so this may be a read error. In nucleotides, the CDR3 is TGTGCCAGCAGCCAAGGCAGGACTAGCGCCCAAGAGACCCAGCACTTC. It codes for CASSQGRTSAQETQHF. The V and J genes are TRBV14 and TRBJ2-5, with 9 positions matching TRBD2. Germline V gives CDR1 SGHDN, CDR2 FVKESK. The CDR3 has 16 residues.

This clonotype was seen a few times. The rearrangement links TRBV29-1 to TRBJ1-4; the match to TRBD1 covers 7 bases. Germline CDR1 is SQVTM and CDR2 is ANQGSEA. This CDR3 contains 14 residues. J gave up 8 bases and V 4 bases, and 10 bases lay outside the gene matches. The CDR3 sequence: CSVVGGTGDEKLFF. The CDR3 bases are TGCAGCGTTGTGGGGGGTACAGGGGACGAAAAACTGTTTTTT.

This clonotype came up many times. V is TRBV20-1 and J is TRBJ2-1; 8 nucleotides align to TRBD1. V shed 2 bases, J shed 2 bases, and the junction held 5 bases outside the gene matches. The CDR3 is 15 residues long. Germline CDR1 reads DFQATT; CDR2 reads SNEGSKA (reference sequence). The CDR3 nucleotides are TGCAGTGCTAGATCAACGGACAGGGCCTACAATGAGCAGTTCTTC. Its protein is CSARSTDRAYNEQFF.